The next 7 T cell receptor beta chains were all read from a single sample in a study of OX40 agonist ivuxolimab in advanced cancers. Repertoires were generated with immunoSEQ multiplex PCR, while TCRdb's copy carries only in-frame clones and drops some. The sample comprises 45,000 to 60,000 clones, about 83% of which are singletons, and about 9.4% rests with the top ten. The specimen comprised CD4+ or CD8+ T cells sorted from blood, sampled in a trial of the OX40 agonist ivuxolimab. The source is an adult with an advanced solid tumor such as melanoma, head and neck, liver or kidney cancer.

This clone came up once. This chain links TRBV9 with TRBJ2-7; D unresolved. The germline V gene has CDR1 SGDLS and CDR2 YYNGEE. The CDR3 extends over 14 amino acids. V shed 4 bases and J shed 0 bases, with 11 bases lying between them. The CDR3 here is CASSPGFLSYEQYF. The DNA for the CDR3 is TGTGCCAGCAGCCCTGGGTTTCTCTCCTACGAGCAGTACTTC.

The rearrangement joins TRBV6-4 to TRBJ1-1; D is uncertain. CDR1 and CDR2 (germline): MRHNA, SNTAGT. Between the trimmed V and J ends, which lost 4 bases and 1 base, there was a span of 10 bases. The CDR3 runs to 14 residues. In DNA form, the CDR3 reads TGTGCCAGCAGTGTTGCCTTTGGGAACACTGAAGCTTTCTTT. As protein: CASSVAFGNTEAFF.

The gene calls are TRBV19 and TRBJ1-4; 8 bases match TRBD1. The CDR3 has 17 amino acids. Per germline, CDR1 LNHDA and CDR2 SQIVND (reference sequence). Germline trimming cut 4 bases from V and 2 bases from J; bases unmatched to any gene: 9. The CDR3 nucleotides are TGTGCCAGTAGTACCTCCACAGGGGGATGGACTAATGAAAAACTGTTTTTT. It yields the protein CASSTSTGGWTNEKLFF.

The J gene is TRBJ2-7, the V gene TRBV19; 8 bases fit TRBD1. Per the germline V gene, CDR1 is LNHDA and CDR2 is SQIVND (reference sequence). This CDR3 is built from 14 residues. V lost 4 bases, J lost 0 bases, and 2 bases stayed unmatched. The CDR3 loop reads CASSTGTGSYEQYF. CDR3 nucleotides: TGTGCCAGTAGTACTGGGACAGGCTCCTACGAGCAGTACTTC.

The chain couples TRBV21-1 to TRBJ1-5. TRBV21-1 is reported as a pseudogene. This CDR3 region has 16 residues. This CDR3 is CASSKVGGGGNQPQHF. The CDR3 bases are TGTGCCAGCAGCAAAGTAGGGGGAGGTGGCAATCAGCCCCAGCATTTT.

The chain has TRBV7-9 and TRBJ1-2, with a tentative D call TRBD1 (6 bases). Trimming cost V 4 bases and J 7 bases, with 25 bases left between them. The CDR3 extends over 17 amino acids. Germline CDR1 reads SEHNR; CDR2 reads FQNEAQ (reference sequence). The CDR3 nucleotides are TGTGCCAGCAGCTCCCGAATTAATACAGGGATATCTCCTGGCTACACCTTC. This encodes CASSSRINTGISPGYTF.

Only one count was recorded for this clone. This sequence joins TRBV7-3 and TRBJ2-7; the D gene is possibly TRBD1 (5 bases). The length of the CDR3 is 14 residues. The ends were cut back, 1 base at V and 3 bases at J, with 10 bases in the middle. Germline CDR1 and CDR2: SGHTA and FQGTGA. CDR3 sequence (DNA): TGTGCCAGCAGCTTAAAAGGGCAGGGCTACGAGCAGTACTTC. Residues: CASSLKGQGYEQYF.